This T cell receptor (beta chain) was profiled in a study of blood T cell repertoires in COVID-19. Study-wide background: Sources were T cells, B-cell-depleted T cells, or PBMCs; the material itself was cDNA or gDNA.

This CDR3 contains 17 residues. Germline assignment: CDR1 ENHRY and CDR2 SYGVKD. V was trimmed by 4 bases and J by 2 bases, leaving 18 bases between them. How the authors handled the data: Amplification from reference gene primers served as the basis for estimated nucleated cell counts. The data were produced by immunoSEQ multiplex PCR, yet TCRdb's version contains in-frame clones alone and is incomplete. V and J calls and clone size are those listed in that table; D and trimming were worked out from the DNA. Of about 230,000 clones in the sample, roughly 84% were seen once. This TCR was sampled from a man aged 35 to 55 who had recovered from COVID-19. The chain has TRBV10-3 and TRBJ1-5; D unresolved. Material: peripheral blood. This CDR3 reads CAISGAVVGTGNQPQHF. The CDR3 DNA sequence: TGTGCCATCAGTGGGGCTGTGGTGGGTACGGGCAATCAGCCCCAGCATTTT.